This T cell receptor beta chain was recovered during a study of glioma-infiltrating T cells. The CDR3 loop spans 16 amino acids. Germline CDR1 reads SGHTA; CDR2 reads FQGNSA. Trimming took 5 bases from V and 5 from J, leaving 19 bases between them. This clonotype was seen at least ten times. Its antigen remains unknown. The study's findings and limits: Non-neoplastic patients had below-expected tissue-blood divergence, while all gliomas exceeded expectation. Very few CDR3 sequences were shared between tissue and blood.

Using RNA template, CDR3s of TCR alpha and beta were amplified with iRepertoire arm-PCR. Tissue mRNA or PBMC total RNA, roughly 100-400 ng, went into one-step reverse transcription and amplification. TCRdb re-called the multiplex PCR reads through MiXCR, storing one row per CDR3 protein. This sample has roughly 190,000 distinct CDR3 sequences, with approximately 30% found just once. The rearrangement links TRBV7-2 to TRBJ2-1; TRBD2 is a possible D gene (6 bases). The sample taken for sequencing was glioma tissue, nonneoplastic brain tissue, or PBMCs (not recorded which). The sequence was obtained from a human donor with low-grade glioma or glioblastoma, undergoing nonglioma brain surgery, or in good health (not recorded which). This CDR3 reads CASSAGRGRGNNEQFF. Written as DNA, the CDR3 is TGTGCCAGCAGCGCGGGGCGGGGTCGCGGCAACAATGAGCAGTTCTTC. Together with reference TRBV7-2 and TRBJ2-1, the CDR3 gives the full variable domain: GAGVSQSPSNKVTEKGKDVELRCDPISGHTALYWYRQSLGQGLEFLIYFQGNSAPDKSGLPSDRFSAERTGGSVSTLTIQRTQQEDSAVYLCASSAGRGRGNNEQFFGPGTRLTVL.